This TCR beta chain originates from a study of T cell responses to AZD1222 COVID-19 vaccine. General study points: Researchers report vaccine-associated CD4 TCRs spanning spike, with dominance at 160-218 and 743-854.

The method was immunoSEQ multiplex PCR; TCRdb's version includes in-frame clones alone and lacks a portion of them. Of fewer than 120,000 clones listed, under 95% were seen once; the top ten hold 7.8%. Germline assignment: CDR1 LNHDA and CDR2 SQIVND (reference sequence). The V end lost 3 bases, the J end lost 2 bases, and 11 bases lay between the germline ends. CDR3 size: 15 residues. As for this clone: The antigen remains undetermined.

This receptor was taken from an adult in good health. The specimen was peripheral blood, collected on day 0 of AZD1222 vaccination. The chain uses TRBV19 and TRBJ1-3; the D is unclear. The DNA of the CDR3 is TGTGCCAGTAGTATTGAGGGTTCCCCTGGAAACACCATATATTTT. This gives the protein CASSIEGSPGNTIYF.